The TCR beta chain described here comes from a study of beta chain features in type 1 diabetes (dated 2018 in TCRdb). Regarding the research as a whole: Mean age, gender distribution, total cell number and subset yield were not different between patients and healthy donors. A total of 100 million to 140 million sorted cells were examined across all samples, and the number of cells per subset was strongly correlated with RNA yield. The study compared the TCRB repertoires of sorted circulating CD4+ T cell subsets in recently diagnosed type 1 diabetes patients with those in matched healthy donors. Naive and central memory subsets were obtained from all 30 or so donors, but regulatory and stem cell-like memory subsets were isolated from only 8 patients and 8 healthy donors.

What the study reported, not specific to this receptor: Shorter templates might have been favored by PCR, but patient and control samples were amplified and corrected together, so both groups would have been affected equally by any skew. The naive, central memory and regulatory TCRB repertoires appeared to resemble one another more closely among patients than among healthy donors. Because cDNA rather than genomic DNA was sequenced, highly expressing activated cells could have been over-represented, although no difference in activation and CD3 levels was found between groups. Patients with type 1 diabetes made fewer insertions and deleted more nucleotides at VDJ recombination sites, implying thymic rearrangement abnormalities. In all four CD4+ subsets, TCRB CDR3 length was moderately but significantly shorter in type 1 diabetes patients. Because small numbers of individuals were included in the HLA sub-analyses, any influence of HLA type on TCRB rearrangement was left unresolved.

Details on this clone: Its specific antigen is unknown. The record has no base qualities; no much larger clone is one base away.

V and J lose 5 bases and 1 base, and a span of 14 bases separates them. The CDR3, from cysteine to phenylalanine, totals 15 residues. Left in the record is the CDR3 DNA by itself, 45 bases read in frame from the first base. Per the germline V gene, SGHTA is the CDR1 and FQGNSA is the CDR2. All of the isolated RNA was reverse transcribed with the High Capacity cDNA Reverse Transcription Kit, so expressed TCRB transcripts were sequenced. Deep immunoSEQ sequencing was applied to naive, central memory and regulatory T cell samples, giving an average of roughly 3.5 million total reads per sample. Sorted cells were lysed in RLT buffer, and RNA was extracted using DNase-treated RNeasy Micro or Mini kits according to cell number. To prevent cross-contamination, every cell subset was processed on its own, while patient and healthy donor samples were processed together. Using the immunoSEQ multiplex PCR, TCRB sequences were amplified from cDNA into 87-bp fragments spanning the CDR3 region. The amplicons were sequenced using the Illumina HiSeq platform. As for how the authors treated the data: PCR bias was corrected computationally using synthetic template baselines, and reads within Hamming distance 2 were collapsed, with unmergeable singletons discarded. Reads were aligned against IMGT so that V, D and J genes, CDR3 length and insertions or deletions at six rearrangement sites could be assigned. Clonotype counts were normalized to sorted cell number within each subset before computing true diversity and Gini coefficients with the tcR R package. The overlap coefficient, calculated on TCRB nucleotide sequences, was used to quantify repertoire sharing. TCRdb provides this immuneACCESS table in a form limited to in-frame rearrangements. Some clones are lacking; in checked studies, under half of them reflect an unresolved V gene, and why the rest are absent is not known. The V and J calls and the clone size are those of that table, but D and trimming were determined from the DNA. A total of under 350,000 clones appear in this sample, 8% of them only once. The top ten hold approximately 0.93% of the sample.

Each donor gave one peripheral blood draw, about 110 mL on average, collected into heparinised tubes. Using a panel that included CD45RO, CCR7, CD25, CD127, CD95 and CD27, naive, central memory, regulatory and stem cell-like memory CD4+ T cells were sorted on a BD FACSAria II. All sorted populations exceeded 95% purity. PBMCs were isolated right away by Lymphoprep density gradient centrifugation and were stained directly, without culture. Samples were stained and sorted in pairs, with one healthy donor and one patient per experiment, so that batch effects were minimized. The specimen was central memory CD4+ T cells from blood. Recombination connected TRBV7-2 to TRBJ1-1; the D segment cannot be called with confidence. The TCR originated in a woman aged 18 to 35 in good health. Here is the DNA: TGTGCCAGCAGCCGATCCCCTTTACGGAACACTGAAGCTTTCTTT. This codes for CASSRSPLRNTEAFF.